These 13 T cell receptor beta chains were all obtained from the same sample, sequenced in a study of blood T cell repertoires in COVID-19. TCRdb's table, derived via immunoSEQ multiplex PCR, lists solely in-frame clones and lacks some. The sample consists of about 110,000 clones, 60% to 85% of them appearing once. Sequencing was done on a sample of peripheral blood. These TCRs come from a woman aged 40 to 50 with acute or convalescent COVID-19.

The chain couples TRBV6-5 to TRBJ2-4, with no clear D. Germline V gene data show CDR1 as MNHEY and CDR2 as SVGAGI. The CDR3 extends over 13 amino acids. With 0 bases removed from V and 6 bases from J, the gap between germline ends came to 6 bases. The CDR3 DNA is TGTGCCAGCAGTTACTCACAGCTAAACATTCAGTACTTC. It is translated as CASSYSQLNIQYF.

This clone appeared many times. The V and J genes are TRBV7-6 and TRBJ2-7; D call uncertain. Germline loops: CDR1 SGHVS, CDR2 FNYEAQ. The CDR3 has 15 residues. Trimming stripped 0 bases from V and 2 bases from J, with 11 bases between. The CDR3 DNA is TGTGCCAGCAGCTTAGCGAACAGTCACACCTACGAGCAGTACTTC. Encoded protein: CASSLANSHTYEQYF.

The chain has TRBV21-1 and TRBJ2-3; whether TRBD2, the table's D call, matches the DNA was not checked. TRBV21-1 is noted as a pseudogene. The CDR3 has 17 amino acids. Here the CDR3 DNA reads TGTGCCAGCAGCGCCCCCAAGGGGGGGGATAACACAGATACGCAGTATTTT. The encoded protein is CASSAPKGGDNTDTQYF.

This rearrangement joins TRBV29-1 to TRBJ2-5; 7 bases line up with TRBD2. Germline CDR1 SQVTM, CDR2 ANQGSEA. The CDR3 consists of 13 residues. J was trimmed by 5 bases and V by 6 bases; bases with no gene match: 9. The CDR3 reads CSVGLGSGETQYF. CDR3 coding DNA: TGCAGCGTGGGACTGGGTAGCGGGGAGACCCAGTACTTC. Drawing the rest from reference TRBV29-1 and TRBJ2-5, the complete variable domain is SAVISQKPSRDICQRGTSLTIQCQVDSQVTMMFWYRQQPGQSLTLIATANQGSEATYESGFVIDKFPISRPNLTFSTLTVSNMSPEDSSIYLCSVGLGSGETQYFGPGTRLLVL.

The chain has TRBV6-5 and TRBJ1-3; D is perhaps TRBD1 (5 bases). Germline CDR1 MNHEY, CDR2 SVGAGI. Trimming removed 7 bases from V and 9 bases from J, with 22 bases in between. The CDR3 extends over 15 amino acids. The CDR3, as DNA: TGTGCCAGCAACCCGTTGGGGGGTCAGGAGAGCACCATATATTTT. It codes for CASNPLGGQESTIYF.

The J gene is TRBJ2-7, the V gene TRBV28; 7 bases agree with TRBD1. The CDR3 loop spans 14 amino acids. The trim removed 3 bases at V and 5 bases at J, leaving 7 bases unmatched. Germline-derived CDR1 and CDR2 are MDHEN and SYDVKM. Written as DNA, the CDR3 is TGTGCCAGCAGTTTCTCGAACAGGGGCCACGAGCAGTACTTC. Translated: CASSFSNRGHEQYF.

The chain recombines TRBV28 with TRBJ1-4; TRBD1 agrees at 9 bases. The CDR3 loop spans 15 amino acids. From germline, CDR1 is MDHEN and CDR2 SYDVKM. Losses at the gene ends were 5 bases for V and 9 bases for J; bases not matched to a gene: 10. The CDR3 nucleotides are TGTGCCAGCAGTCCCCCGGGACAGGGAGATAAAAAACTGTTTTTT. Translation: CASSPPGQGDKKLFF.

This rearrangement joins TRBV7-7 to TRBJ2-2; 8 bases map to TRBD1. After removal of 2 bases from V and 2 bases from J, the junction contained 1 base not matched to a gene. This CDR3 spans 15 amino acids. Per germline, CDR1 SSHAT and CDR2 FNYEAQ (reference sequence). The CDR3 DNA reads TGTGCCAGCAGCTTATCAGGGGGCAACACCGGGGAGCTGTTTTTT. Its translation is CASSLSGGNTGELFF.

The chain is built from TRBV6-5 and TRBJ1-2; D possibly corresponds to TRBD1 (5 bases). The CDR3 consists of 12 residues. Germline-derived CDR1 and CDR2 are MNHEY and SVGAGI. Trimming pared 5 bases from V and 5 bases from J, leaving 9 bases between. The CDR3 nucleotides are TGTGCCAGCAGTAGAGACAGTTATGGCTACACCTTC. Its translation is CASSRDSYGYTF.

On this clone itself: This CDR3 is also generated by other DNA sequences in the sample. The V call is TRBV7-9, the J call TRBJ2-7; 7 nucleotides align to TRBD1. CDR3 size: 14 residues. V lost 1 base to trimming and J lost 3 bases; unmatched junction nucleotides: 3. The V gene's germline CDR1 is SEHNR and CDR2 FQNEAQ (reference sequence). Here the CDR3 DNA reads TGTGCCAGCAGCTTAGGAGGACAGGTCTACGAGCAGTACTTC. This translates into CASSLGGQVYEQYF.

The chain uses TRBV19 and TRBJ2-6; D not certain. V lost 8 bases to trimming and J lost 4 bases, with 6 bases between them. The germline V gene encodes CDR1 LNHDA and CDR2 SQIVND (reference sequence). There are 12 residues in the CDR3. CDR3 protein: CASSSGANVLTF. CDR3 coding DNA: TGTGCCAGTTCGTCGGGGGCCAACGTCCTGACTTTC. Combining the CDR3 with reference TRBV19 and TRBJ2-6 gives the whole variable domain DGGITQSPKYLFRKEGQNVTLSCEQNLNHDAMYWYRQDPGQGLRLIYYSQIVNDFQKGDIAEGYSVSREKKESFPLTVTSAQKNPTAFYLCASSSGANVLTFGAGSRLTVL.

This chain links TRBV30 with TRBJ1-4; TRBD1 might be the D (5 bases). V was pared by 1 base and J by 8 bases, with 11 bases between. This CDR3 has 13 residues. The germline gives CDR1 GTSNPN, CDR2 SVGIG (reference sequence). In nucleotides, the CDR3 is TGTGCCTGGAGTGATGGCCGGGGGGAAAAACTGTTTTTT. Translated, it gives CAWSDGRGEKLFF.

The gene calls are TRBV28 and TRBJ2-1; D is unresolved. Germline V gene sequence: CDR1 MDHEN, CDR2 SYDVKM. V was trimmed by 10 bases and J by 2 bases, leaving 12 bases between them. CDR3 length: 13 amino acids. As DNA, the CDR3 is TGTGCCATCCTCGGTTCTACCTACAATGAGCAGTTCTTC. Translation: CAILGSTYNEQFF.